Reported below is one TCR beta chain. PCR employed 60 Vbeta and 13 Jbeta primers. Sequencing was performed with immunoSEQ multiplex PCR; in TCRdb, only in-frame clones are kept and a portion is missing. This sample yields tens of thousands of clones, of which 75% are seen a single time; just under 7.5% belongs to the top ten. The sample comes from a study of cytomegalovirus exposure and HLA in healthy donors. CDR1 is MGHDK, CDR2 SYGVNS, per germline. The V end lost 6 bases, the J end lost 8 bases, and 8 bases lay between the germline ends. The CDR3 is 11 residues long. Sequencing was carried out using PBMCs. The chain combines TRBV25-1 with TRBJ2-1; D is unresolved. The TCR sequence derives from a woman under 40 in good health and CMV-seropositive. The CDR3 loop reads CASSRGHEQFF. The CDR3 DNA sequence: TGTGCCAGCAGCCGAGGCCATGAGCAGTTCTTC.